This is a list of T cell receptor beta chains from one sample in a study of OX40 agonist ivuxolimab in advanced cancers. Data came from immunoSEQ multiplex PCR; TCRdb stores just in-frame clones and leaves some out. In the table there are under 80,000 clones, around nine tenths of which are singletons. The sequencing used CD4+ or CD8+ T cells sorted from blood, collected in a trial of the OX40 agonist ivuxolimab. Receptors originate from an adult with an advanced solid tumor such as melanoma, head and neck, liver or kidney cancer. Each CDR3 is given with its conserved first and last residue. D genes are given only for firm matches. A clone size is listed for some rows: how often the clone was seen (once, few, many), or a class if it is expanded.

cdr3_nt: TGTGCCAGCAGCTTTTCGGCGGGGCTGGTTGAAGCTTTCTTT
cdr3_aa: CASSFSAGLVEAFF
v_call: TRBV5-5
clone_size: .
j_call: TRBJ1-1
d_call: .

cdr3_nt: TGTGCCAGCAGAACCACAACCACAGGGAACACTGAAGCTTTCTTT
cdr3_aa: CASRTTTTGNTEAFF
v_call: TRBV6-5
clone_size: .
j_call: TRBJ1-1
d_call: .

cdr3_nt: TGTGCCAGCAGCTTTAGCGGGGGCTCGAACACCGGGGAGCTGTTTTTT
cdr3_aa: CASSFSGGSNTGELFF
v_call: TRBV11-3
clone_size: few
j_call: TRBJ2-2
d_call: TRBD2

cdr3_nt: TGTGCCAGCAGCCCAACAGGGGGCTCGAACACTGAAGCTTTCTTT
cdr3_aa: CASSPTGGSNTEAFF
v_call: TRBV7-9
clone_size: few
j_call: TRBJ1-1
d_call: TRBD1

cdr3_nt: TGTGCCAGCAGTGAACCACCTAGCGAGTATGGCTACACCTTC
cdr3_aa: CASSEPPSEYGYTF
v_call: TRBV6-1
clone_size: .
j_call: TRBJ1-2
d_call: .

cdr3_nt: TGTGCCAGCAGCTTAGTCGCTGGTGCAAGCGGGGGTGAGCAGTTCTTC
cdr3_aa: CASSLVAGASGGEQFF
v_call: TRBV7-2
clone_size: few
j_call: TRBJ2-1
d_call: TRBD2

cdr3_nt: TGTGCCAGTAGTATAGATCCCGGGACAGCTTTCACAGATACGCAGTATTTT
cdr3_aa: CASSIDPGTAFTDTQYF
v_call: TRBV19
clone_size: once
j_call: TRBJ2-3
d_call: TRBD1

cdr3_nt: TGTGCCAGCAGCTTAGTCACCAAAACCAACTCCTACAATGAGCAGTTCTTC
cdr3_aa: CASSLVTKTNSYNEQFF
v_call: TRBV7-9
clone_size: .
j_call: TRBJ2-1
d_call: .

cdr3_nt: TGTGCCTGGATCCCCAGGGGCTACCACTACGAGCAGTACTTC
cdr3_aa: CAWIPRGYHYEQYF
v_call: TRBV30
clone_size: .
j_call: TRBJ2-7
d_call: .

cdr3_nt: TGTGCCAGCAGTATCACAGGGGTGGGTAATTCACCCCTCCACTTT
cdr3_aa: CASSITGVGNSPLHF
v_call: TRBV6-4
clone_size: .
j_call: TRBJ1-6
d_call: TRBD1

cdr3_nt: TGTGCCAGCAAACTGTCTGGCGCCTACTCTGGAAACACCATATATTTT
cdr3_aa: CASKLSGAYSGNTIYF
v_call: TRBV27
clone_size: .
j_call: TRBJ1-3
d_call: .

cdr3_nt: TGCGCCAGCAGCTCTGACTTCTACAATGAGCAGTTCTTC
cdr3_aa: CASSSDFYNEQFF
v_call: TRBV5-1
clone_size: .
j_call: TRBJ2-1
d_call: .

cdr3_nt: TGTGCCAGCAGTGTGATGTTAAGCTCCTATAATTCACCCCTCCACTTT
cdr3_aa: CASSVMLSSYNSPLHF
v_call: TRBV27
clone_size: .
j_call: TRBJ1-6
d_call: .

cdr3_nt: TGTGCCAGCAGTGAAAGGTCTAATGAAAAACTGTTTTTT
cdr3_aa: CASSERSNEKLFF
v_call: TRBV2
clone_size: .
j_call: TRBJ1-4
d_call: .

cdr3_nt: TGTGCCTGGAGTAGCAACAGGGGCCATGAGCAGTTCTTC
cdr3_aa: CAWSSNRGHEQFF
v_call: TRBV30
clone_size: .
j_call: TRBJ2-1
d_call: TRBD1

cdr3_nt: TGTGCCAGCTCACCACTAGCGGGACCAGATACGCAGTATTTT
cdr3_aa: CASSPLAGPDTQYF
v_call: TRBV18
clone_size: .
j_call: TRBJ2-3
d_call: TRBD2

cdr3_nt: TGCGCCAGCAGCCAAGCCCCTAGGACGGAGTACTATGGCTACACCTTC
cdr3_aa: CASSQAPRTEYYGYTF
v_call: TRBV4-1
clone_size: .
j_call: TRBJ1-2
d_call: .

cdr3_nt: TGTGCCAGCAGTTACTCGACAGGGACTCAGCCCCAGCATTTT
cdr3_aa: CASSYSTGTQPQHF
v_call: TRBV6-5
clone_size: .
j_call: TRBJ1-5
d_call: TRBD1

cdr3_nt: TGCAGCGTTCTTGAGGCAGGCAATGAGCAGTTCTTC
cdr3_aa: CSVLEAGNEQFF
v_call: TRBV29-1
clone_size: .
j_call: TRBJ2-1
d_call: .

cdr3_nt: TGTGCCAGCAGTGAGGTCTACAGGGGCGCAAGTGGAAACACCATATATTTT
cdr3_aa: CASSEVYRGASGNTIYF
v_call: TRBV6-1
clone_size: .
j_call: TRBJ1-3
d_call: TRBD1

cdr3_nt: TGTGCCAGCTCACCAGCCGAAGGGTTTGGCAATCAGCCCCAGCATTTT
cdr3_aa: CASSPAEGFGNQPQHF
v_call: TRBV18
clone_size: once
j_call: TRBJ1-5
d_call: .

cdr3_nt: TGTGCCAGCAGCTTGGCCCGCGGGGTAGCGGGGGGGAGCGGGGAGCTGTTTTTT
cdr3_aa: CASSLARGVAGGSGELFF
v_call: TRBV5-8
clone_size: once
j_call: TRBJ2-2
d_call: TRBD2

cdr3_nt: TGTGCCAGTAGTATAGCCCAGGACAGGATCCACGAGCAGTACTTC
cdr3_aa: CASSIAQDRIHEQYF
v_call: TRBV19
clone_size: .
j_call: TRBJ2-7
d_call: TRBD1

cdr3_nt: TGTGCCAGCAGCCCGTGGACAGGGAAAGCGAACACCGGGGAGCTGTTTTTT
cdr3_aa: CASSPWTGKANTGELFF
v_call: TRBV5-6
clone_size: .
j_call: TRBJ2-2
d_call: TRBD1

cdr3_nt: TGCGCCAGCATGGAGGGACTGGTGAACACTGAAGCTTTCTTT
cdr3_aa: CASMEGLVNTEAFF
v_call: TRBV5-1
clone_size: .
j_call: TRBJ1-1
d_call: .

cdr3_nt: TGTGCCACCAGCAGAGATCCGGGACAGGGTAACAATGAGCAGTTCTTC
cdr3_aa: CATSRDPGQGNNEQFF
v_call: TRBV15
clone_size: few
j_call: TRBJ2-1
d_call: TRBD1

cdr3_nt: TGTGCCAGCAGCCCTACCCCGTTTCCCTACGAGCAGTACTTC
cdr3_aa: CASSPTPFPYEQYF
v_call: TRBV7-6
clone_size: .
j_call: TRBJ2-7
d_call: .

cdr3_nt: TGTGCCAGCAGCTTCGCCGGGACTAGCGGGAGGAGCTCCTACGAGCAGTACTTC
cdr3_aa: CASSFAGTSGRSSYEQYF
v_call: TRBV7-2
clone_size: .
j_call: TRBJ2-7
d_call: TRBD2

cdr3_nt: TGTGCCAGCTCACCGCCTACAGGGGGCTCCGGCACCGGGGAGCTGTTTTTT
cdr3_aa: CASSPPTGGSGTGELFF
v_call: TRBV18
clone_size: .
j_call: TRBJ2-2
d_call: TRBD1

cdr3_nt: TGTGCCAGCAGCTTGGGACAGGGGCACGAGACCCAGTACTTC
cdr3_aa: CASSLGQGHETQYF
v_call: TRBV5-5
clone_size: .
j_call: TRBJ2-5
d_call: TRBD1

cdr3_nt: TGTGCCAGTAGGGAAACAGGACTACGTGAAGCTTTCTTT
cdr3_aa: CASRETGLREAFF
v_call: TRBV19
clone_size: .
j_call: TRBJ1-1
d_call: .

cdr3_nt: TGCGCCAGCAGCTCGGGACTAGCGGGAGCCTACGAGCAGTACTTC
cdr3_aa: CASSSGLAGAYEQYF
v_call: TRBV5-1
clone_size: .
j_call: TRBJ2-7
d_call: TRBD2

cdr3_nt: TGCGCCAGCAGCTTGGCCAAAGGAATTCAAGAGACCCAGTACTTC
cdr3_aa: CASSLAKGIQETQYF
v_call: TRBV5-1
clone_size: .
j_call: TRBJ2-5
d_call: .

cdr3_nt: TGCGCCAGCAGCTTGGTGACCGGGACAGCGAAGAATGAGCAGTTCTTC
cdr3_aa: CASSLVTGTAKNEQFF
v_call: TRBV5-1
clone_size: .
j_call: TRBJ2-1
d_call: TRBD1

cdr3_nt: TGTGCCAGCAGTTTAGGGGTCTGGGGGGCGCGAAAGGGGAACACTGAAGCTTTCTTT
cdr3_aa: CASSLGVWGARKGNTEAFF
v_call: TRBV27
clone_size: .
j_call: TRBJ1-1
d_call: .

cdr3_nt: TGTGCCAGCAGCCCGGGGGACGAGCAGTACTTC
cdr3_aa: CASSPGDEQYF
v_call: TRBV11-3
clone_size: .
j_call: TRBJ2-7
d_call: .

cdr3_nt: TGCGCCAGCAGCTTGGACGGAAACTCTGGAAACACCATATATTTT
cdr3_aa: CASSLDGNSGNTIYF
v_call: TRBV5-1
clone_size: .
j_call: TRBJ1-3
d_call: .

cdr3_nt: TGCAGCGTTGGGCCCCGAAGCACAGATACGCAGTATTTT
cdr3_aa: CSVGPRSTDTQYF
v_call: TRBV29-1
clone_size: few
j_call: TRBJ2-3
d_call: .

cdr3_nt: TGTGCCAGCAGCTTGAAACTAGCGGGTGGCAGGATGGAGCAGTACTTC
cdr3_aa: CASSLKLAGGRMEQYF
v_call: TRBV5-8
clone_size: .
j_call: TRBJ2-7
d_call: TRBD2

cdr3_nt: TGTGCCAGCAGCTATCGGGGGACTAGCAATTCCTACAATGAGCAGTTCTTC
cdr3_aa: CASSYRGTSNSYNEQFF
v_call: TRBV7-2
clone_size: .
j_call: TRBJ2-1
d_call: TRBD2